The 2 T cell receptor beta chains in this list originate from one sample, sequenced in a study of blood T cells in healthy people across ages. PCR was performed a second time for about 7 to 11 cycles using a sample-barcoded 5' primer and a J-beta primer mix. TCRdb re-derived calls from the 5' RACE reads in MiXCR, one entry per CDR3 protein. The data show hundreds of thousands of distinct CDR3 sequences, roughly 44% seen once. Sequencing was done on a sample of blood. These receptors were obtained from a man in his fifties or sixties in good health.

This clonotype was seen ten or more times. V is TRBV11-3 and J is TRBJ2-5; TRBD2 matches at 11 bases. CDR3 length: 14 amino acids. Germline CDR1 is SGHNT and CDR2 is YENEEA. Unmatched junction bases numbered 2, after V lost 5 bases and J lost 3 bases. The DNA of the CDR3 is TGTGCCAGCAGCGCGGGACTAGCGGAAGAGACCCAGTACTTC. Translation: CASSAGLAEETQYF. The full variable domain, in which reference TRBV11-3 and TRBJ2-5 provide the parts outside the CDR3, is EAGVVQSPRYKIIEKKQPVAFWCNPISGHNTLYWYLQNLGQGPELLIRYENEEAVDDSQLPKDRFSAERLKGVDSTLKIQPAELGDSAVYLCASSAGLAEETQYFGPGTRLLVL.

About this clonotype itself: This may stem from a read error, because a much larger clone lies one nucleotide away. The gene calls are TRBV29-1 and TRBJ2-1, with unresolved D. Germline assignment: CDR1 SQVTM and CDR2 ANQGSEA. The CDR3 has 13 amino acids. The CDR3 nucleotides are TGCAGCGCTGAACACCCCAGCTACAATGAGCAGTTCTTC. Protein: CSAEHPSYNEQFF.